Here is one T cell receptor beta chain with its context. Looked up from germline, CDR1 is KGHSH and CDR2 is LQKENI. The CDR3 is 15 amino acids. Deletions cut 0 bases from V and 0 bases from J, with 8 bases between. The treatment is: oral pan-JAK inhibitor, 5-10 mg twice daily. Individuals with alopecia areata gave both lesional scalp punch biopsies and peripheral blood for collection. The authors extracted RNA and reverse transcribed it into cDNA as the sequencing template. Only in-frame clones appear in the TCRdb table, and some are missing; sequencing was by immunoSEQ multiplex PCR. The top ten clones hold roughly 10% of a sample with roughly 180,000 clones, 53% of them seen once. This sample stems from a study of CD8+ T cells in alopecia areata.

The receptor comes from a human donor with alopecia areata. The material was CD8+ T cells sorted from blood, obtained at week 24, from a patient treated with tofacitinib. This chain uses TRBV18 with TRBJ1-1; D is unclear. The CDR3: CASSPPAGMNTEAFF. The CDR3 nucleotides read TGTGCCAGCTCACCACCGGCCGGGATGAACACTGAAGCTTTCTTT.